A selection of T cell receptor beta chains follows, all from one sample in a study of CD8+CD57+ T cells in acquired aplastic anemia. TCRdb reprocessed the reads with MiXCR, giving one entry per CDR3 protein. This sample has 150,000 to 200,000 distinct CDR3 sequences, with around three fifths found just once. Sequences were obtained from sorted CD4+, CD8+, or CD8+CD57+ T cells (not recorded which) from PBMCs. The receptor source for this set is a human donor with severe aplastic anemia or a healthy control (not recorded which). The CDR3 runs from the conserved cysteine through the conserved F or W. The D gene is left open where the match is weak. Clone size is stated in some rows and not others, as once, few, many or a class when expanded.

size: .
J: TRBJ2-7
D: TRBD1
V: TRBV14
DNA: TGTGCCAGCAGCCGAAGGACAGGGTTGCGGGTCGAGCAGTACTTC
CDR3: CASSRRTGLRVEQYF

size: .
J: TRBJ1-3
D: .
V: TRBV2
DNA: TGTGCCAGCAGTTTCGACGGGACCTCTGGAAACACCATATATTTT
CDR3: CASSFDGTSGNTIYF

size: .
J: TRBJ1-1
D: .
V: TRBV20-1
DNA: TGCAGTGCTATCAACCCACGGGAAGCTTTCTTT
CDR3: CSAINPREAFF

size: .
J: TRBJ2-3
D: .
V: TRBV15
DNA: TGTGCCACCAGCAGGCAGGTACAGGTCACAGATACGCAGTATTTT
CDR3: CATSRQVQVTDTQYF

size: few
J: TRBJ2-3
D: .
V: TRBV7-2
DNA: TGTGCGAAATCCCAATTCCCCACAGATACGCAGTATTTT
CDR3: CAKSQFPTDTQYF

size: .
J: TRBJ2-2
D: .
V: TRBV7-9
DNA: TGTGCCAGCAGCTTCACAGCAACCAACACCGGGGAGCTGTTTTTT
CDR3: CASSFTATNTGELFF

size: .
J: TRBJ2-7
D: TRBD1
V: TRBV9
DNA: TGTGCCAGCAGCAGTCCCGGGACAGGGACAGACTACGAGCAGTACTTC
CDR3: CASSSPGTGTDYEQYF

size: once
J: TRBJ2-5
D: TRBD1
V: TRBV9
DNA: TGTGCCAGCAGCGTAGAGGGGGGGACAGGGGGACAAGAGACCCAGTACTTC
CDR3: CASSVEGGTGGQETQYF

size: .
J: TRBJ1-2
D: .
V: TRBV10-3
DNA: TGTGCCATCAGTAATCTTATGGGACTTGACGGCTACACCTTC
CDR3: CAISNLMGLDGYTF

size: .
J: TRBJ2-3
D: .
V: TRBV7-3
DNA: TGTGCCAGCAGCTTAGCAGGTATCACAGATACGCAGTATTTT
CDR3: CASSLAGITDTQYF